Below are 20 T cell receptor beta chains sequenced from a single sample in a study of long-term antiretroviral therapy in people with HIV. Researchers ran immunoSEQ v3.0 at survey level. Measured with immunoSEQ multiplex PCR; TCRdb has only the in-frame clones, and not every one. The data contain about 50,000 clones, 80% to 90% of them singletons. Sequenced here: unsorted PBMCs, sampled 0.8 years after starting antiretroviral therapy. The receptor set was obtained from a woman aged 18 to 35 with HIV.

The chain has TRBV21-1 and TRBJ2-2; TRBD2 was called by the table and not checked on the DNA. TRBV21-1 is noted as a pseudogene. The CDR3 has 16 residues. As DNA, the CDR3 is TGTGCCAGCAACAACGGGACTAGCGTGTATGTCGGGGAGCTGTTTTTT. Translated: CASNNGTSVYVGELFF.

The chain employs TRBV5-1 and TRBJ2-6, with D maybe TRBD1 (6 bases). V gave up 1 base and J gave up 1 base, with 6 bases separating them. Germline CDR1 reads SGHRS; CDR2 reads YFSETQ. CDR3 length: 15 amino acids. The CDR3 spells CASSLTGSGANVLTF. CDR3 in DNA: TGCGCCAGCAGCTTGACAGGGTCTGGGGCCAACGTCCTGACTTTC.

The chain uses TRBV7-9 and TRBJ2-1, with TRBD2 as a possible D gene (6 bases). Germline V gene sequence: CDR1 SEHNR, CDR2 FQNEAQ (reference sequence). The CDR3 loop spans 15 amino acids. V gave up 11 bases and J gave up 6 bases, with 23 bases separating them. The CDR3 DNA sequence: TGTGCCGGAGGGGCGTTCCGGGACGGACTCAATGAGCAGTTCTTC. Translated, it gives CAGGAFRDGLNEQFF.

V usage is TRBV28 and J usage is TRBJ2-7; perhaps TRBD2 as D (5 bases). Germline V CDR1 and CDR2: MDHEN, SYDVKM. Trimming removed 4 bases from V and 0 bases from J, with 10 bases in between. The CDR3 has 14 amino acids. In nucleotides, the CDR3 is TGTGCCAGCAGTTATCCGGGAAACTCCTACGAGCAGTACTTC. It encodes CASSYPGNSYEQYF. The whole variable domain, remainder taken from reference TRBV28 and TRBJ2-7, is DVKVTQSSRYLVKRTGEKVFLECVQDMDHENMFWYRQDPGLGLRLIYFSYDVKMKEKGDIPEGYSVSREKKERFSLILESASTNQTSMYLCASSYPGNSYEQYFGPGTRLTVT.

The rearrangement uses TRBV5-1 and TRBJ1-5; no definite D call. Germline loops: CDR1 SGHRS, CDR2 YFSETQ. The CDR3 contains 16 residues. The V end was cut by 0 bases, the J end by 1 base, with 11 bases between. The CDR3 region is CASSLEPRRSNQPQHF. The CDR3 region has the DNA TGCGCCAGCAGCTTGGAGCCCCGCAGGAGCAATCAGCCCCAGCATTTT.

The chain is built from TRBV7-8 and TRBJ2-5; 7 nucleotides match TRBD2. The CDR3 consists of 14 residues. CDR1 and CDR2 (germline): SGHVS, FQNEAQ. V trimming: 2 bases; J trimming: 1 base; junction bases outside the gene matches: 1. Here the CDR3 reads CASSLREAQETQYF. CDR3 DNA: TGTGCCAGCAGCTTACGGGAGGCCCAAGAGACCCAGTACTTC.

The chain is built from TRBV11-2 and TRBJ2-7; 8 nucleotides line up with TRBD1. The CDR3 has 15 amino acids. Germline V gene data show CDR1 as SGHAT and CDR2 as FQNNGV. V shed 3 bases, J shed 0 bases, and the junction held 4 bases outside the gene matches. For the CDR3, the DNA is TGTGCCAGCAGCTTGGACAGGGCGACCTCCTACGAGCAGTACTTC. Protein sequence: CASSLDRATSYEQYF.

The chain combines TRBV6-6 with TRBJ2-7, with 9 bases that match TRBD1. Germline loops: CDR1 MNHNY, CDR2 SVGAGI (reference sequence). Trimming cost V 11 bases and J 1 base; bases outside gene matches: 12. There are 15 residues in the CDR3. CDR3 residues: CAVTGQGKSSYEQYF. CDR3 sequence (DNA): TGTGCCGTTACTGGACAGGGGAAATCTTCCTACGAGCAGTACTTC.

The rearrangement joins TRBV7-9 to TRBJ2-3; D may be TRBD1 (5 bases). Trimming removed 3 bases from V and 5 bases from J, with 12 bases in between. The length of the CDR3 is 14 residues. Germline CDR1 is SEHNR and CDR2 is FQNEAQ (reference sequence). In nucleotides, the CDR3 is TGTGCCAGCAGCTTGGCAGGGTATCTAGATACGCAGTATTTT. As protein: CASSLAGYLDTQYF.

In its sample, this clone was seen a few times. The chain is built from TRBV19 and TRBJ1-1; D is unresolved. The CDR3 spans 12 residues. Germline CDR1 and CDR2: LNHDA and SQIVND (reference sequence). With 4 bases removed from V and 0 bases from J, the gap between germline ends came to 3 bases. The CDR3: CASSSMNTEAFF. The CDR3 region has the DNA TGTGCCAGTAGTAGTATGAACACTGAAGCTTTCTTT. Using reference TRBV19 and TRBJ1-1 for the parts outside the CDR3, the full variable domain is DGGITQSPKYLFRKEGQNVTLSCEQNLNHDAMYWYRQDPGQGLRLIYYSQIVNDFQKGDIAEGYSVSREKKESFPLTVTSAQKNPTAFYLCASSSMNTEAFFGQGTRLTVV.

CDR3 loop: CASSLWGVGYNEQFF. Written as DNA, the CDR3 is TGTGCCAGCAGCCTGTGGGGGGTTGGGTACAATGAGCAGTTCTTC. The chain combines TRBV28 with TRBJ2-1, with D possibly being TRBD2 (6 bases). In germline, CDR1 is MDHEN, CDR2 SYDVKM. The germline V and J ends were trimmed by 6 bases and 4 bases, with 16 bases remaining between them. This CDR3 is 15 amino acids long.

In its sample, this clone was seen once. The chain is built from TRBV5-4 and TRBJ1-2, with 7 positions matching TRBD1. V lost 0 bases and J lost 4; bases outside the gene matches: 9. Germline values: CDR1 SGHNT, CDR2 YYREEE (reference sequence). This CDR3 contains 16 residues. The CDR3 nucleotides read TGTGCCAGCAGCTTGGAGGGCAGGGGGTTGGGCTATGGCTACACCTTC. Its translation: CASSLEGRGLGYGYTF.

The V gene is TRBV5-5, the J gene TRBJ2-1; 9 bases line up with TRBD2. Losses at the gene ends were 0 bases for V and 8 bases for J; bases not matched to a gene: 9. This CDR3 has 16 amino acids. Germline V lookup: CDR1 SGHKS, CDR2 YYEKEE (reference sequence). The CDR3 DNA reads TGTGCCAGCAGCTTGGCGGCGGGAGGGCCGTGGGATGAGCAGTTCTTC. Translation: CASSLAAGGPWDEQFF.

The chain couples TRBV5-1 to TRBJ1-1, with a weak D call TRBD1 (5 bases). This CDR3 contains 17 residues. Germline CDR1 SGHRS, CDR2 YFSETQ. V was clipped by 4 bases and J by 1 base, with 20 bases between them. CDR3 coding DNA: TGCGCCAGCAGCAAAAGCCGGGGCTTAAATTCGAACACTGAAGCTTTCTTT. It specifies CASSKSRGLNSNTEAFF.

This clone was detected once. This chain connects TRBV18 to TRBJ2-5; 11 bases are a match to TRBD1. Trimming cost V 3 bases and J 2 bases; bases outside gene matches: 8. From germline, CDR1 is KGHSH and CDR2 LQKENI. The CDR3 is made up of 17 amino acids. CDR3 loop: CASSPLPGDRGQETQYF. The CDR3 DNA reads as TGTGCCAGCTCACCTCTTCCCGGGGACAGGGGGCAAGAGACCCAGTACTTC.

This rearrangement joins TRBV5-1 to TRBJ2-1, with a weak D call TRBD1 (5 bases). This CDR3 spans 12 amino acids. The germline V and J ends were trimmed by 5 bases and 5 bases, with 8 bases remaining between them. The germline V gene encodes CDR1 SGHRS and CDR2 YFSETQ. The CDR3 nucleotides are TGCGCCAGCAGTGGCAGGGACAATGAGCAGTTCTTC. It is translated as CASSGRDNEQFF.

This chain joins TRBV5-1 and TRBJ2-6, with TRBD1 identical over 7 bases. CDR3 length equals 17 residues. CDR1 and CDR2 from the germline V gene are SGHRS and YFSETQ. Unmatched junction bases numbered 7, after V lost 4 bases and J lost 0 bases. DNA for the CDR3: TGCGCCAGCAGCCTTGGGGACAGTGTCTCTGGGGCCAACGTCCTGACTTTC. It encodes CASSLGDSVSGANVLTF.

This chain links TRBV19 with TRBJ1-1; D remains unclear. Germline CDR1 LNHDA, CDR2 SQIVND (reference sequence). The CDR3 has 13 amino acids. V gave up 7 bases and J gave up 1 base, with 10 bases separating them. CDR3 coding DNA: TGTGCCAGTAAGAGCACTCCGAACACTGAAGCTTTCTTT. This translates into CASKSTPNTEAFF.

The CDR3 region is CASSAGLNYEQYF. CDR3 DNA: TGTGCCAGCAGTGCGGGACTTAACTACGAGCAGTACTTC. The genes are TRBV6-1 and TRBJ2-7, with D possibly being TRBD2 (6 bases). V was pared by 4 bases and J by 3 bases, with 10 bases between. From germline, CDR1 is MNHNS and CDR2 SASEGT. CDR3 length: 13 amino acids.

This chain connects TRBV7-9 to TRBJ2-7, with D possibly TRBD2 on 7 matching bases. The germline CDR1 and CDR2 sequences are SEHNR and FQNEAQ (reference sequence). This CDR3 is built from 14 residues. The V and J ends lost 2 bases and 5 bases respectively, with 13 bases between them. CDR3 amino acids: CASSLRGGKDEQYF. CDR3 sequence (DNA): TGTGCCAGCAGCTTACGCGGGGGCAAGGACGAGCAGTACTTC.